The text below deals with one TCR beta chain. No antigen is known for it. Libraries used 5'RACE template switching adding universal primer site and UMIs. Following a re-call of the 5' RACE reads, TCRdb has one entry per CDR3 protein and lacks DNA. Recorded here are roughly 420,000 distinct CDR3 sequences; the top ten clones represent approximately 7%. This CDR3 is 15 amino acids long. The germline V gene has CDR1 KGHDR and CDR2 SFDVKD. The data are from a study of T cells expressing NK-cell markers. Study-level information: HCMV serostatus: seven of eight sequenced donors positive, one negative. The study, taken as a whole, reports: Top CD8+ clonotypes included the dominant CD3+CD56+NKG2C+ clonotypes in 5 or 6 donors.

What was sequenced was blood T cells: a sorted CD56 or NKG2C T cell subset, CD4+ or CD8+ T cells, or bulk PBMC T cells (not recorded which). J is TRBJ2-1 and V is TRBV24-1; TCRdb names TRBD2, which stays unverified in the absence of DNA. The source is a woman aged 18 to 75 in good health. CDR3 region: CATSDSGLAHNEQFF.